The rows below give T cell receptor beta chains drawn from one sample of a study of T cell responses to AZD1222 COVID-19 vaccine. The assay was immunoSEQ multiplex PCR, and TCRdb's table has in-frame clones only and misses some. Of 150,000 to 200,000 clones listed, roughly nine tenths are singletons. Specimen: peripheral blood, collected on day 0 of AZD1222 vaccination. The receptor set was obtained from an adult in good health. Both conserved end residues are part of each CDR3. The D gene is left open where the match is weak. Clone sizes are given selectively: once, few, many, or a class where the clone is expanded.

>TRBV4-3|TRBJ2-2|NA|16|NA
TGCGCCAGCAGCCAAGATTTTAAGGGTTGGGCCGGGGAGCTGTTTTTT
CASSQDFKGWAGELFF
>TRBV4-2|TRBJ2-7|NA|15|NA
TGTGCCAGCAGCCAAGTAGGGCTAGATACCTACGAGCAGTACTTC
CASSQVGLDTYEQYF
>TRBV5-1|TRBJ1-2|NA|14|NA
TGCGCCAGCAGCTTGTCCCAGGGGAATTATGGCTACACCTTC
CASSLSQGNYGYTF
>TRBV28|TRBJ2-5|NA|13|NA
TGTGCCAGCCGGGGAACAGAAGGAGAGACCCAGTACTTC
CASRGTEGETQYF
>TRBV10-1|TRBJ1-1|once|14|NA
TGCGCCAGCAGTGATAAAGGGACTAACACTGAAGCTTTCTTT
CASSDKGTNTEAFF
>TRBV3-1/TRBV3-2|TRBJ2-3|once|20|NA
TGTGCCAGCAGCCAAGATAATCGCGGGTGGGACTCCTATGGCACAGATACGCAGTATTTT
CASSQDNRGWDSYGTDTQYF
>TRBV27|TRBJ2-5|NA|18|TRBD2
TGTGCCAGCAGTTCAGGGTATAGCGGGGCAGATAACCAAGAGACCCAGTACTTC
CASSSGYSGADNQETQYF
>TRBV28|TRBJ1-5|NA|14|NA
TGTGCCAGCAGTTTAGAAGCCCTTAGGCAGCCCCAGCATTTT
CASSLEALRQPQHF
>TRBV2|TRBJ1-4|NA|17|NA
TGTGCCAGCAGTGACCGTTTACGTGGGACGCAGCAGGAAAAACTGTTTTTT
CASSDRLRGTQQEKLFF
>TRBV11-2|TRBJ1-2|NA|14|NA
TGTGCCAGCAGCCGCGGAGACAGCCTCTATGGCTACACCTTC
CASSRGDSLYGYTF
>TRBV5-1|TRBJ1-1|once|14|TRBD1
TGCGCCAGCAGCTGGACAGGGGGCGGCACTGAAGCTTTCTTT
CASSWTGGGTEAFF
>TRBV2|TRBJ1-5|NA|13|NA
TGTGCCAGCAGCGGGACGGAGCAACGGCCCCAGCATTTT
CASSGTEQRPQHF
>TRBV5-1|TRBJ2-7|NA|15|NA
TGCGCCAGCAGCTTACAGGGACCCCCCTCCTACGAGCAGTACTTC
CASSLQGPPSYEQYF
>TRBV5-1|TRBJ2-3|NA|16|NA
TGCGCCAGCAGCGGTACTCTAGCGACTAGCACAGATACGCAGTATTTT
CASSGTLATSTDTQYF
>TRBV6-4|TRBJ2-6|NA|15|NA
TGTGCCAGCAGTGACTCAGGGGCTGGGGCCAACGTCCTGACTTTC
CASSDSGAGANVLTF
>TRBV18|TRBJ2-7|NA|11|NA
TGTGCCAGCTCAGGCCCCTACGAGCAGTACTTC
CASSGPYEQYF
>TRBV28|TRBJ1-1|NA|15|NA
TGTGCCAGCAGTTCCCTACAGGGAGGTGGGACTGAAGCTTTCTTT
CASSSLQGGGTEAFF
>TRBV19|TRBJ2-7|NA|16|NA
TGTGCCAGTAGTACCCGGCGCGTCGGGGGTTCCTACGAGCAGTACTTC
CASSTRRVGGSYEQYF
>TRBV9|TRBJ1-6|NA|13|NA
TGTGCCAGCAGCGTAGGGGGGAATTCACCCCTCCACTTT
CASSVGGNSPLHF
>TRBV19|TRBJ2-7|NA|14|NA
TGTGCCAGTAGTGCTTCACAGAGCTCCTACGAGCAGTACTTC
CASSASQSSYEQYF
>TRBV6-1|TRBJ2-3|once|15|NA
TGTGCCAGCAGTGAAGCGCCGGGCCGTACCGATACGCAGTATTTT
CASSEAPGRTDTQYF
>TRBV19|TRBJ2-2|NA|14|NA
TGTGCCAGTAGAGGGACATATAACACCGGGGAGCTGTTTTTT
CASRGTYNTGELFF
>TRBV6-1|TRBJ1-2|NA|13|NA
TGTGCCAGCAGCCCGACAGGTCGTGACGGCTACACCTTC
CASSPTGRDGYTF
>TRBV6-5|TRBJ1-5|NA|14|NA
TGTGCCAGCAGTTTGGGACAACTCAATCAGCCCCAGCATTTT
CASSLGQLNQPQHF
>TRBV6-6|TRBJ1-2|NA|13|NA
TGTGCCAGCAGTTACTCGGCGGGGGGTGGCTACACCTTC
CASSYSAGGGYTF
>TRBV29-1|TRBJ1-1|NA|14|TRBD1
TGCAGCGCCGATTCGGACAGGGTGAACACTGAAGCTTTCTTT
CSADSDRVNTEAFF
>TRBV11-2|TRBJ1-3|NA|14|NA
TGTGCCAGCAGCTTAATGGGGACTGGAAACACCATATATTTT
CASSLMGTGNTIYF
>TRBV6-5|TRBJ1-1|NA|12|NA
TGTGCCAGCCCTCCAGGGAACACTGAAGCTTTCTTT
CASPPGNTEAFF
>TRBV5-1|TRBJ2-7|NA|17|NA
TGCGCCAGCAGCTTGGCCCCACAGGGGAGGAGCTCCTACGAGCAGTACTTC
CASSLAPQGRSSYEQYF